The clone carrying this T cell receptor beta chain was detected a few times. Antigen unknown. This sample was taken from a study of cytotoxic CD8 clonotypes in ibrutinib-treated CLL. Cryopreserved PBMCs provided 1.5 to 2 micrograms of genomic DNA for the TCR beta libraries. This CDR3 comprises 13 residues. Germline V gives CDR1 LNHDA, CDR2 SQIVND (reference sequence). The V end lost 7 bases, the J end lost 6 bases, and 15 bases lay between the germline ends. Study observations and caveats: Clonality went up at the time of ibrutinib response, stayed stable in sustained remission, and later dropped back toward its baseline level at progression.

The data were produced by immunoSEQ multiplex PCR, yet TCRdb's version contains in-frame clones alone and is incomplete. This sample has around 150,000 clones, with 70% to 90% found just once. This material consisted of PBMCs, taken after 36 months of ibrutinib treatment. This rearrangement joins TRBV19 to TRBJ1-2; D perhaps matches TRBD1 (5 bases). This sequence was found in a human donor with chronic lymphocytic leukemia. CDR3 in DNA: TGTGCCAGTAATAATTGGCAGGGACATGGCTACACCTTC. Protein sequence: CASNNWQGHGYTF.